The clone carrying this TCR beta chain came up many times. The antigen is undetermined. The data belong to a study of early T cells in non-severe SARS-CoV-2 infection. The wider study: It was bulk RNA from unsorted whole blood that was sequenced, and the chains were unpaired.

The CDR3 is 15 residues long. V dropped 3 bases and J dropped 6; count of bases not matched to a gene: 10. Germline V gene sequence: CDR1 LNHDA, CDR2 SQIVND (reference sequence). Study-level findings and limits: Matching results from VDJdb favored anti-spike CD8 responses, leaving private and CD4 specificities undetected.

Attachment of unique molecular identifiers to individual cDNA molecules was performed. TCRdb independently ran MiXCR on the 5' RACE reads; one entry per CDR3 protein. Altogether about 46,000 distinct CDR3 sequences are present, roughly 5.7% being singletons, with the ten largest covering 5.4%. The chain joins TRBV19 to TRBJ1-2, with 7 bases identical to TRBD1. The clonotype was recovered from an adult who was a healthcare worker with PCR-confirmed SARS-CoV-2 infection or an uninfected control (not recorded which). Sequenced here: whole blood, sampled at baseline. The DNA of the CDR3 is TGTGCCAGTAGTATCTCCGAGGGGGCGTTGGATGGCTACACCTTC. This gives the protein CASSISEGALDGYTF.